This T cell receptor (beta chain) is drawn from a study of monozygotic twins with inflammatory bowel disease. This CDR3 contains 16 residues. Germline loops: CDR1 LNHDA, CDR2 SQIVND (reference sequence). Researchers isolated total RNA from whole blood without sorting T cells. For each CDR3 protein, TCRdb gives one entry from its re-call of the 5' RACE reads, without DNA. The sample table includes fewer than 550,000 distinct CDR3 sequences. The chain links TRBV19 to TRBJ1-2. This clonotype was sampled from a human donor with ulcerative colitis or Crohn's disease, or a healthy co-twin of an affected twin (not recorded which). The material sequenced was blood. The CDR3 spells CASSPSPRTGRDGYTF.